This TCR beta chain was recorded in a study of T-cell reconstitution after alpha-beta-depleted transplantation in children (TCRdb year 2016). For the wider study: The study quantitatively tracked T-cell immune reconstitution after TCRalphabeta/CD19-depleted allogeneic hematopoietic cell transplantation in children using TCR repertoire profiling.

The receptor library was made with PCR. The sample was run on an Illumina HiSeq 2500. TCR library preparation used molecular barcoding, with unique molecular identifiers applied to normalize quantification of the TCRbeta repertoire. Starting from the raw public reads, TCRdb applied fastp trimming at Q25, assembled clones with MiXCR and retained in-frame beta chains. For every CDR3 protein sequence, its rows merge into one entry that carries the most common genes and DNA. For this sample there are about 500,000 distinct CDR3 sequences; about 31% appear just once. The ten largest make up 2% to 3% of the sample. A few counts support this clonotype. The antigen this receptor binds is unknown. No base quality information exists; no much larger clone differs at one position. V lost 6 bases and J lost 6 bases; the stretch between them is 9 bases long. Taken from cysteine to phenylalanine, the CDR3 has 12 residues. Just CDR3 DNA is preserved here, 36 bases in frame from base 1.

Material: PBMCs from the stem cell graft donor, obtained from the stem cell graft. This sequence originates from a human donor who donated a stem cell graft to a child with aplastic anemia. The rearrangement combines TRBV12-3 or TRBV12-4 with TRBJ2-1; no confident D gene assignment can be made. The CDR3 amino acid sequence is: CASRSSSNEQFF. At the DNA level, the sequence is TGTGCCAGCAGGAGCTCTAGCAATGAGCAGTTCTTC.